These T cell receptor beta chains were read from a single sample in a study of post-analysis software for immune sequencing data. TCRdb reprocessed the PCR reads via MiXCR and lists one record per CDR3 protein. This sample has 450,000 to 650,000 distinct CDR3 sequences, with 44% found just once. Sequencing was carried out using blood. These receptors originate from a girl aged 5-17 years with multiple sclerosis. Each CDR3 is given with its conserved first and last residue. The D gene is left open where the match is weak. Clone size is given for some rows only: seen once, a few or many times, or a class if the clone is expanded.

d_call j_call v_call clone_size cdr3_aa cdr3_nt
- TRBJ1-6 TRBV12-3/TRBV12-4 - CASSWGRGNSPPHF -
- TRBJ1-2 TRBV20-1 - CSARSEMDYGYTF TGCAGTGCTAGATCGGAAATGGACTATGGCTACACCTTC
TRBD1 TRBJ1-2 TRBV12-3/TRBV12-4 few CASSLAPGGNGYTF TGTGCCAGCAGTTTAGCCCCAGGGGGCAATGGCTACACCTTC
TRBD2 TRBJ2-1 TRBV20-1 - CSAGLAGVWNEQFF TGCAGTGCTGGGCTAGCGGGAGTGTGGAATGAGCAGTTCTTC
TRBD2 TRBJ2-7 TRBV12-3/TRBV12-4 few CASSHGTRNYEQYF TGTGCCAGCTCTCACGGGACTAGGAACTACGAGCAGTACTTC
TRBD2 TRBJ2-1 TRBV3-1 - CASSQDRAGLHHNEQFF TGTGCCAGCAGCCAAGATAGGGCGGGACTACATCACAATGAGCAGTTCTTC
TRBD1 TRBJ1-1 TRBV5-1 - CASSLPTGGGTEAFF TGCGCCAGCAGCTTGCCCACAGGGGGCGGCACTGAAGCTTTCTTT
TRBD1 TRBJ2-5 TRBV2 - CASITGGQETQYF TGTGCCAGCATTACAGGGGGCCAAGAGACCCAGTACTTC
TRBD1 TRBJ2-3 TRBV5-1 - CASSLYPGQGTDTQYF TGCGCCAGCAGCTTGTATCCGGGACAGGGAACAGATACGCAGTATTTT
- TRBJ1-5 TRBV9 - CASASGNSNQPQHF TGTGCCAGCGCGTCGGGAAATAGCAATCAGCCCCAGCATTTT
TRBD2 TRBJ2-3 TRBV10-3 - CAISTGRTSGGTDTQYF TGTGCCATCAGTACCGGACGGACTAGCGGGGGTACAGATACGCAGTATTTT
- TRBJ2-6 TRBV2 - CASSPRGHSGANVLTF TGTGCCAGCAGTCCGAGGGGACACTCTGGGGCCAACGTCCTGACTTTC
TRBD1 TRBJ2-7 TRBV4-1 few CASSPYGTVSYEQYF TGCGCCAGCAGCCCCTACGGGACAGTCTCCTACGAGCAGTACTTC
- TRBJ2-7 TRBV30 - CAWSLTYEQYF TGTGCCTGGAGTCTGACGTACGAGCAGTACTTC
- TRBJ2-3 TRBV15 - CATSSETGPSRDTQYF TGTGCCACCAGCTCCGAAACCGGGCCATCAAGAGATACGCAGTATTTT
TRBD2 TRBJ2-1 TRBV7-2 - CASSFSGGNYNEQFF TGTGCCAGCAGCTTTAGCGGGGGTAACTACAATGAGCAGTTCTTC
- TRBJ1-1 TRBV12-3/TRBV12-4 few CASSPDGGMNTEAFF TGTGCCAGCAGTCCGGACGGGGGAATGAACACTGAAGCTTTCTTT
- TRBJ2-5 TRBV28 - CASRSGGVEETQYF TGTGCCAGCAGAAGCGGTGGGGTGGAAGAGACCCAGTACTTC
- TRBJ2-5 TRBV5-1 many CASSSEGKRSQYF TGCGCCAGCAGCTCTGAGGGCAAGAGATCCCAGTACTTC
- TRBJ2-5 TRBV14 - CASSQDKRGRQTQYF TGTGCCAGCAGCCAAGATAAAAGGGGGAGGCAGACCCAGTACTTC
- TRBJ1-2 TRBV12-3/TRBV12-4 few CASSLSAVPNYGYTF TGTGCCAGCAGTTTAAGTGCAGTACCTAACTATGGCTACACCTTC
TRBD1 TRBJ2-7 TRBV7-2 - CASFSGGEQYF TGTGCCAGCTTTTCAGGGGGAGAGCAGTACTTC
TRBD1 TRBJ2-7 TRBV20-1 - CSALRTGVYEQYF TGCAGTGCTCTGAGGACAGGGGTCTACGAGCAGTACTTC
TRBD2 TRBJ2-3 TRBV4-1 - CASSAGLAGSSTDTQYF TGCGCCAGCAGCGCTGGACTAGCGGGGTCTAGCACAGATACGCAGTATTTT
TRBD1 TRBJ1-1 TRBV12-3/TRBV12-4 - CASSWRTGANTEAFF TGTGCCAGCAGTTGGAGGACAGGGGCGAACACTGAAGCTTTCTTT
- TRBJ1-5 TRBV5-6 few CASSFVGSNQPQHF TGTGCCAGCAGCTTCGTTGGTAGCAATCAGCCCCAGCATTTT
- TRBJ2-3 TRBV5-1 - CASSFQWQTTDTQYF TGCGCCAGCAGCTTTCAATGGCAGACCACAGATACGCAGTATTTT
- TRBJ1-2 TRBV5-1 few CASSLRTMRGYTF TGCGCCAGCAGCTTGAGGACAATGCGTGGCTACACCTTC
- TRBJ2-3 TRBV5-6 few CASSLDGPRTDTQYF TGTGCCAGCAGCTTGGATGGTCCCCGTACAGATACGCAGTATTTT
TRBD1 TRBJ1-2 TRBV4-1 - CASSPGDSWRSGYTF TGCGCCAGCAGCCCGGGGGACAGTTGGAGGAGTGGCTACACCTTC
- TRBJ2-1 TRBV12-3/TRBV12-4 - CASSLRGIHEQFF TGTGCCAGCAGTTTAAGAGGGATCCATGAGCAGTTCTTC
TRBD1 TRBJ2-4 TRBV12-3/TRBV12-4 - CASRQGAKNIQYF TGTGCCAGCAGACAGGGGGCCAAAAACATTCAGTACTTC
- TRBJ2-5 TRBV6-1 - CASSPLTGTQETQYF TGTGCCAGCAGTCCACTCACAGGGACACAAGAGACCCAGTACTTC
- TRBJ2-4 TRBV20-1 few CSAPDPRAVAKNIQYF TGCAGTGCTCCCGACCCCCGGGCTGTAGCCAAAAACATTCAGTACTTC
- TRBJ2-1 TRBV11-1 few CASSFGSSLDYNEQFF TGTGCCAGCAGCTTTGGTTCTAGTCTAGACTACAATGAGCAGTTCTTC
- TRBJ2-7 TRBV20-1 - CSARAGGPIYEQYF TGCAGTGCTAGAGCCGGGGGACCTATCTACGAGCAGTACTTC
TRBD2 TRBJ2-1 TRBV30 - CAWTPWGTNNEQFF TGTGCCTGGACCCCATGGGGGACTAACAATGAGCAGTTCTTC
TRBD1 TRBJ2-1 TRBV7-9 - CASSKTGGDRSYNEQFF TGTGCCAGCAGCAAGACAGGGGGCGATCGCTCCTACAATGAGCAGTTCTTC
- TRBJ1-5 TRBV12-3/TRBV12-4 few CASSPRGYNQPQHF TGTGCCAGCAGCCCAAGGGGCTACAATCAGCCCCAGCATTTT
- TRBJ1-5 TRBV15 - CATSNDGGASRPQHF TGTGCCACCAGCAATGATGGCGGGGCCTCCCGTCCCCAGCATTTT
- TRBJ1-1 TRBV5-1 - CASSRMGEVNTEAFF TGCGCCAGCAGCCGGATGGGGGAGGTGAACACTGAAGCTTTCTTT
TRBD2 TRBJ2-7 TRBV12-3/TRBV12-4 many CASSFRGDSYEQYF TGTGCCAGCAGTTTTCGGGGGGACTCCTACGAGCAGTACTTC
TRBD2 TRBJ2-3 TRBV25-1 few CASVGGRVGDTQYF TGTGCCAGCGTCGGGGGGAGGGTAGGAGATACGCAGTATTTT
- TRBJ1-2 TRBV5-1 - CASSILEGGYTF TGCGCCAGCAGTATCCTAGAAGGTGGCTACACCTTC
- TRBJ2-5 TRBV30 - CAWRGFQETQYF TGTGCCTGGAGGGGTTTCCAAGAGACCCAGTACTTC
- TRBJ2-2 TRBV6-2/TRBV6-3 - CASTQRARDGELFF TGTGCCAGCACACAGCGAGCGCGCGACGGGGAGCTGTTTTTT
TRBD2 TRBJ2-7 TRBV5-1 many CASSLRTSASYEQYF TGCGCCAGCAGCTTGCGTACTAGCGCTTCCTACGAGCAGTACTTC
- TRBJ2-5 TRBV7-2 few CASSLAGQGNFETQYF TGTGCCAGCAGCTTAGCAGGGCAGGGTAATTTCGAGACCCAGTACTTC
- TRBJ1-5 TRBV28 - CASSLGGRRNNQPQHF TGTGCCAGCAGTTTAGGTGGCAGGCGAAACAATCAGCCCCAGCATTTT
- TRBJ2-3 TRBV5-1 - CASSSTLSPGGTDTQYF TGCGCCAGCAGCTCTACGCTTTCCCCGGGGGGCACAGATACGCAGTATTTT
TRBD1 TRBJ2-1 TRBV12-3/TRBV12-4 - CASSWGTGVYNEQFF TGTGCCAGCAGTTGGGGGACAGGGGTTTACAATGAGCAGTTCTTC
- TRBJ2-3 TRBV11-2 - CASSHDRLGFDTQYF TGTGCCAGCAGTCATGACAGGTTGGGGTTTGATACGCAGTATTTT